This T cell receptor (beta chain) was observed in a study of T cells in Graves' hyperthyroidism and ophthalmopathy. Turning to this clonotype: Its antigen is unknown.

CDR3 length: 12 amino acids. V shed 4 bases and J shed 6 bases, with 6 bases lying between them. The V gene's germline CDR1 is SGHDN and CDR2 FVKESK. What was amplified from RNA transcripts were TCR beta CDR3 regions. Using the HTBI primer set, a first-round RT-PCR was run on the TCR CDR3. TCRdb passed the multiplex PCR reads through MiXCR, listing each CDR3 protein once. The table lists some 270,000 distinct CDR3 sequences, more than 10% of them singletons. Study-wide points: Separating ophthalmopathy from stable hyperthyroidism was achieved by a 13 V-J model. The model anticipated ophthalmopathy a median approximately 6.7 months pre-onset.

The sequence was obtained from a young woman with Graves' hyperthyroidism that later progressed to Graves' ophthalmopathy. The gene calls are TRBV14 and TRBJ2-2; D remains ambiguous. Sequenced material: blood. The CDR3, as DNA: TGTGCCAGCAGCCGCTCCGCCGGGGAGCTGTTTTTT. Its translation: CASSRSAGELFF.